The rows below give T cell receptor beta chains drawn from one sample of a study of T cells in Graves' hyperthyroidism and ophthalmopathy. MiXCR, run by TCRdb on the multiplex PCR reads, gives a single entry per CDR3 protein. This sample has roughly 560,000 distinct CDR3 sequences, with roughly 14% found just once. The specimen sequenced was blood. The receptors were sampled from a woman in her forties with Graves' ophthalmopathy. The CDR3 runs from the conserved cysteine through the conserved F or W. A D gene is named only where the DNA matches it firmly. A row's size may be missing; if present it is once, few, many or a size class.

abundance: -; d_gene: -; v_gene: TRBV20-1; j_gene: TRBJ2-2; CDR3aa: CSARDSFGAGELFF; CDR3nt: TGCAGTGCTAGAGATAGTTTTGGCGCCGGGGAGCTGTTTTTT
abundance: many; d_gene: -; v_gene: TRBV2; j_gene: TRBJ2-6; CDR3aa: CAIIRGVSGANVLTF; CDR3nt: TGTGCCATCATACGAGGGGTATCCGGGGCCAACGTCCTGACTTTC
abundance: -; d_gene: TRBD2; v_gene: TRBV15; j_gene: TRBJ2-7; CDR3aa: CATSRGGSEREQYF; CDR3nt: TGTGCCACCAGCAGGGGCGGGAGCGAGCGAGAGCAGTACTTC
abundance: -; d_gene: -; v_gene: TRBV20-1; j_gene: TRBJ2-4; CDR3aa: CSAGNRGGGIQYF; CDR3nt: TGCAGTGCTGGGAACAGGGGAGGGGGCATTCAGTACTTC
abundance: many; d_gene: -; v_gene: TRBV27; j_gene: TRBJ2-5; CDR3aa: CASSLGPEVQETQYF; CDR3nt: TGTGCCAGCAGTTTAGGGCCAGAGGTCCAAGAGACCCAGTACTTC
abundance: many; d_gene: -; v_gene: TRBV29-1; j_gene: TRBJ1-2; CDR3aa: CSVDQSGTYGYTF; CDR3nt: TGCAGCGTTGATCAGTCAGGGACCTATGGCTACACCTTC
abundance: -; d_gene: -; v_gene: TRBV30; j_gene: TRBJ2-7; CDR3aa: CAWRGLRAFPYEQYF; CDR3nt: TGTGCCTGGAGGGGCCTGCGGGCCTTCCCCTACGAGCAGTACTTC
abundance: -; d_gene: -; v_gene: TRBV6-5; j_gene: TRBJ2-7; CDR3aa: CASSYSGDSKEQYF; CDR3nt: TGTGCCAGCAGTTATTCGGGGGATTCTAAGGAGCAGTACTTC
abundance: many; d_gene: -; v_gene: TRBV28; j_gene: TRBJ2-4; CDR3aa: CASSLQGGVIQYF; CDR3nt: TGTGCCAGCAGTCTCCAGGGGGGGGTCATTCAGTACTTC
abundance: -; d_gene: -; v_gene: TRBV6-1; j_gene: TRBJ2-7; CDR3aa: CASSPFTGREQYF; CDR3nt: TGTGCCAGCAGCCCCTTCACAGGGCGCGAGCAGTACTTC
abundance: many; d_gene: TRBD1; v_gene: TRBV18; j_gene: TRBJ1-2; CDR3aa: CASSQMGQSRDGYTF; CDR3nt: TGTGCCAGCTCGCAAATGGGACAGTCCAGGGATGGCTACACCTTC
abundance: many; d_gene: TRBD2; v_gene: TRBV6-2/TRBV6-3; j_gene: TRBJ2-7; CDR3aa: CASTLRASGSHEQYF; CDR3nt: TGTGCCAGCACCCTGCGGGCTAGCGGGAGTCACGAGCAGTACTTC
abundance: many; d_gene: -; v_gene: TRBV6-2/TRBV6-3; j_gene: TRBJ2-2; CDR3aa: CASRYREAGELFF; CDR3nt: TGTGCCAGCAGGTACAGGGAAGCCGGGGAGCTGTTTTTT
abundance: many; d_gene: -; v_gene: TRBV6-5; j_gene: TRBJ2-7; CDR3aa: CASIFREGRHLAGFSYEQYF; CDR3nt: TGTGCCAGCATTTTCCGGGAAGGCCGCCATTTGGCGGGTTTCTCCTACGAGCAGTACTTC